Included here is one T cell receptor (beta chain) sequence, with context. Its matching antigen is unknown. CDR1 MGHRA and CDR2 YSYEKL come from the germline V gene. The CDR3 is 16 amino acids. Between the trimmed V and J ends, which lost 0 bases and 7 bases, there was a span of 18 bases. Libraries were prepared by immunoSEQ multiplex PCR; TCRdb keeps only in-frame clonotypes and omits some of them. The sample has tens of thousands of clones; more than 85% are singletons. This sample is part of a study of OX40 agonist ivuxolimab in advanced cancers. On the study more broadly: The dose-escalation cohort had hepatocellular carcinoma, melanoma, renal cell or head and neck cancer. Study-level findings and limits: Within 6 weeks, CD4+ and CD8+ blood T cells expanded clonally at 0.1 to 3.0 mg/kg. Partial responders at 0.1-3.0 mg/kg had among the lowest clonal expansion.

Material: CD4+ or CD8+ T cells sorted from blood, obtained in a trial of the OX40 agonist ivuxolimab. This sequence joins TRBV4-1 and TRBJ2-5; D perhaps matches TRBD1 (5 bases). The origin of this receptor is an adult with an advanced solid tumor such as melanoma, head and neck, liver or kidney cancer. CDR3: CASSQERAGGAATQYF. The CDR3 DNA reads TGCGCCAGCAGCCAAGAAAGAGCTGGTGGGGCGGCGACCCAGTACTTC.